Described below is a single TCR beta chain sequence and its context. The data originate from a study of blood T cell repertoires in COVID-19. Some clones are missing from TCRdb's copy, which holds only in-frame ones; the method was immunoSEQ multiplex PCR. The sample includes about 90,000 clones, about 91% seen only once; the top ten take roughly 0.43%. The V and J ends lost 2 bases and 5 bases respectively, with 10 bases between them. Germline V CDR1 and CDR2: MNHEY, SVGAGI. This CDR3 is built from 13 residues. This clonotype was sampled from a man between 60 and 70 years old with acute or convalescent COVID-19. The chain combines TRBV6-5 with TRBJ2-7; weak D call: TRBD1 (5 bases). Source material: peripheral blood. The CDR3 DNA is TGTGCCAGCAGTTACAACAGGTTCCACGAGCAGTACTTC. This sequence encodes CASSYNRFHEQYF.